These 27 T cell receptor beta chains came from one sample sequenced in a study of T cells in Graves' hyperthyroidism and ophthalmopathy. The CDR3 regions of TCR beta were amplified from RNA transcripts. TCR CDR3 regions were first amplified by RT-PCR with HTBI primers. TCRdb processed the multiplex PCR reads anew with MiXCR; each CDR3 protein has one entry. The repertoire holds hundreds of thousands of distinct CDR3 sequences, with roughly 16% as singletons. The sequencing sample was made of blood. The source is a woman aged 25-40 years with Graves' hyperthyroidism.

Ten or more counts support this clonotype. The chain's CDR3 is CASSFLEGQPQHF. CDR3 nucleotide sequence: TGTGCCAGCAGTTTTCTCGAGGGTCAGCCCCAGCATTTT. The chain combines TRBV12-3 or TRBV12-4 with TRBJ1-5; no firm D call. The CDR3 sequence is 13 residues long. V lost 3 bases, J lost 6 bases, and 9 bases lay in between.

This clonotype showed up many times. The chain is built from TRBV2 and TRBJ1-5; D gene ambiguous. Germline CDR1 and CDR2: SNHLY and FYNNEI. The CDR3 covers 16 residues. Between the trimmed V and J ends, which lost 5 bases and 4 bases, there was a span of 18 bases. For the CDR3, the DNA is TGTGCCAGCAGTAGGGAACAAGCCCGAGCAAATCAGCCCCAGCATTTT. It is translated as CASSREQARANQPQHF. Drawing the rest from reference TRBV2 and TRBJ1-5, the complete variable domain is EPEVTQTPSHQVTQMGQEVILRCVPISNHLYFYWYRQILGQKVEFLVSFYNNEISEKSEIFDDQFSVERPDGSNFTLKIRSTKLEDSAMYFCASSREQARANQPQHFGDGTRLSIL.

This clonotype was seen ten or more times. The chain uses TRBV12-3 or TRBV12-4 and TRBJ1-5, with D unclear. V was shortened by 5 bases and J by 0 bases, with 11 bases between the two germline ends. CDR3 length: 15 residues. CDR3 coding DNA: TGTGCCAGCAGTCCTGAAGGGAATAGCAATCAGCCCCAGCATTTT. Translation: CASSPEGNSNQPQHF.

This clonotype has at least ten counts. This sequence joins TRBV28 and TRBJ1-1, with D hard to call. V lost 11 bases and J 4 bases, leaving 14 bases between the germline ends. The CDR3 has 12 amino acids. The germline V gene encodes CDR1 MDHEN and CDR2 SYDVKM. The CDR3 sequence: CADLGSGTEAFF. The CDR3 nucleotides read TGTGCCGACCTAGGGTCGGGCACTGAAGCTTTCTTT.

This clonotype was seen at least ten times. The chain links TRBV29-1 to TRBJ2-7, with TRBD1 matching 9 bases. V lost 1 base, J lost 6 bases, and 13 bases stayed unmatched. The CDR3 contains 16 residues. Germline assignment: CDR1 SQVTM and CDR2 ANQGSEA. The CDR3 reads CSVEVIQGAGSVEQYF. The CDR3, as DNA: TGCAGCGTTGAAGTAATACAGGGGGCGGGATCGGTCGAGCAGTACTTC.

The chain couples TRBV6-2 or TRBV6-3 to TRBJ1-1; perhaps TRBD1 as D (6 bases). This CDR3 contains 13 residues. CDR1 and CDR2 (germline): MNHEY, SVGEGT. Trimming pared 6 bases from V and 7 bases from J, leaving 15 bases between. CDR3 loop: CASSPPWTVEAFF. DNA of the CDR3: TGTGCCAGCAGCCCCCCCTGGACAGTTGAAGCTTTCTTT.

The gene calls are TRBV30 and TRBJ2-1; 13 bases match TRBD2. The V gene's germline CDR1 is GTSNPN and CDR2 SVGIG (reference sequence). V dropped 4 bases and J dropped 9; count of bases not matched to a gene: 6. This CDR3 comprises 14 residues. The CDR3 nucleotides read TGTGCCTGGACTGGACTAGCGGGAGAAGGTGAGCAGTTCTTC. Protein sequence: CAWTGLAGEGEQFF.

This clonotype was seen at least ten times. Mismatch with germline at one junction end may stem from a read error. The chain recombines TRBV5-1 with TRBJ1-1; D uncertain. The CDR3 covers 13 residues. Germline loops: CDR1 SGHRS, CDR2 YFSETQ. The DNA of the CDR3 is TGTGCCAGCAGTTTACAACAGAACACTGAAGCTTTCTTT. This sequence encodes CASSLQQNTEAFF.

This clonotype has a count of ten or more. The gene calls are TRBV6-2 or TRBV6-3 and TRBJ2-3; D is perhaps TRBD1 (5 bases). Trimming shortened V by 5 bases and J by 3 bases, and 15 bases separated the two germline ends. Per germline, CDR1 MNHEY and CDR2 SVGEGT. The CDR3 is made up of 15 amino acids. The CDR3 region is CASSETGEKTDTQYF. The CDR3, as DNA: TGTGCCAGCAGTGAAACAGGAGAAAAAACAGATACGCAGTATTTT.

This clonotype was detected many times. This chain uses TRBV20-1 with TRBJ2-1; unclear D gene. V was shortened by 0 bases and J by 4 bases, with 16 bases between the two germline ends. The CDR3 is 16 residues long. CDR1 and CDR2 (germline): DFQATT, SNEGSKA (reference sequence). CDR3: CSARDLDAMGYNEQFF. CDR3 nucleotide sequence: TGCAGTGCTAGAGATTTAGACGCCATGGGATACAATGAGCAGTTCTTC.

This clonotype was seen at least ten times. This chain links TRBV27 with TRBJ2-3; no reliable D call. Germline CDR1 is MNHEY and CDR2 is SMNVEV (reference sequence). The CDR3 spans 15 residues. Trimming took 5 bases from V and 6 from J, leaving 18 bases between them. CDR3 sequence (DNA): TGTGCCAGCAGTCCGCCCGCCTTTCTCGGCGATACGCAGTATTTT. Its translation: CASSPPAFLGDTQYF.

CDR3 DNA: TGTGCCAGCAGTCCCGAGTGGGGGAGGGCCTACGAGCAGTACTTC. It specifies CASSPEWGRAYEQYF. The rearrangement uses TRBV5-4 and TRBJ2-7, with 7 positions matching TRBD2. The CDR3 sequence is 15 residues long. Trimming at V came to 5 bases and at J to 2 bases, leaving 10 bases not matched to a gene. Germline V gene data show CDR1 as SGHNT and CDR2 as YYREEE (reference sequence).

This clonotype was picked up many times. The CDR3 bases are TGTGCCAGCGGTAGCGGGAGCGATGAGCAGTTCTTC. Amino acids: CASGSGSDEQFF. The chain employs TRBV2 and TRBJ2-1, with TRBD2 matching over 9 bases. V was clipped by 8 bases and J by 8 bases; unmatched bases: 4. From germline, CDR1 is SNHLY and CDR2 FYNNEI. The CDR3 runs to 12 residues.

At least ten counts were recorded for this clonotype. The V call is TRBV28, the J call TRBJ1-4; D unresolved. Trimming stripped 3 bases from V and 4 bases from J, with 6 bases between. Germline-derived CDR1 and CDR2 are MDHEN and SYDVKM. The CDR3 consists of 13 residues. The CDR3 DNA reads TGTGCCAGCAGTTTGGTCTATAATGAAAAACTGTTTTTT. As protein: CASSLVYNEKLFF.

Worth noting for this clonotype: A much bigger clone sits one base away, suggesting this may be a read error. CDR3 region: CATSRDRSGTSGRNEQFF. CDR3 bases: TGTGCCACCAGCAGAGATAGATCCGGGACTAGCGGGAGGAATGAGCAGTTCTTC. V usage is TRBV15 and J usage is TRBJ2-1; 15 positions match TRBD2. Germline CDR1 and CDR2: LNHNV and YYDKDF (reference sequence). After removal of 0 bases from V and 7 bases from J, the junction contained 7 bases not matched to a gene. This CDR3 is built from 18 residues. The whole variable domain, remainder taken from reference TRBV15 and TRBJ2-1, is DAMVIQNPRYQVTQFGKPVTLSCSQTLNHNVMYWYQQKSSQAPKLLFHYYDKDFNNEADTPDNFQSRRPNTSFCFLDIRSPGLGDTAMYLCATSRDRSGTSGRNEQFFGPGTRLTVL.

This clonotype has ten or more counts. This chain links TRBV28 with TRBJ2-3, with a possible D match to TRBD2 (6 bases). Trimming left V 5 bases short and J 3 bases short, with 12 bases between. The CDR3 length is 14 residues. Germline loops: CDR1 MDHEN, CDR2 SYDVKM. This CDR3 is CASSVGGPTDTQYF. The CDR3 DNA reads as TGTGCCAGCAGTGTCGGAGGGCCGACAGATACGCAGTATTTT.

This clonotype was counted many times. V and J are TRBV12-3 or TRBV12-4 and TRBJ2-4, with unresolved D. The germline V and J ends were trimmed by 5 bases and 2 bases, with 16 bases remaining between them. This CDR3 region has 16 residues. CDR3 region: CASSQSTLSPKNIQYF. The DNA of the CDR3 is TGTGCCAGCAGTCAATCTACACTGAGCCCCAAAAACATTCAGTACTTC.

In this sample, this clonotype turned up a few times. The V gene is TRBV5-6, the J gene TRBJ2-1; D gene ambiguous. Germline loops: CDR1 SGHDT, CDR2 YYEEEE. The CDR3 sequence is 15 residues long. V was cut by 5 bases and J by 1 base, with 13 bases left in between. Written as DNA, the CDR3 is TGTGCCAGCAGGTACGGGCAGCTTTCCTACAATGAGCAGTTCTTC. It translates to CASRYGQLSYNEQFF.

This chain connects TRBV11-2 to TRBJ2-7; D remains unclear. The CDR3 loop spans 14 amino acids. Trimming removed 2 bases from V and 2 bases from J, with 10 bases in between. The germline V gene has CDR1 SGHAT and CDR2 FQNNGV. The CDR3 here is CASSLRTLTYEQYF. The DNA of the CDR3 is TGTGCCAGCAGCTTACGGACGCTGACCTACGAGCAGTACTTC.

On this clonotype itself: Being one base from a much bigger clone, this may be a read error. V is TRBV18 and J is TRBJ1-1; a possible D gene is TRBD1 (6 bases). This CDR3 has 13 amino acids. Germline V CDR1 and CDR2: KGHSH, LQKENI. The CDR3 here is CGSSPGADTEAFF. The CDR3 DNA reads as TGTGGCAGCTCACCAGGGGCCGACACTGAAGCTTTCTTT.

This clonotype was detected many times. CDR3 sequence reads: CASSIQETQYF. DNA for the CDR3: TGTGCCAGCAGTATTCAAGAGACCCAGTACTTC. The V gene is TRBV28, the J gene TRBJ2-5, with D unclear. Germline V CDR1 and CDR2: MDHEN, SYDVKM. This CDR3 spans 11 amino acids. The germline V and J ends were trimmed by 5 bases and 2 bases, with 3 bases remaining between them. The complete variable domain, with remaining parts taken from reference TRBV28 and TRBJ2-5, reads DVKVTQSSRYLVKRTGEKVFLECVQDMDHENMFWYRQDPGLGLRLIYFSYDVKMKEKGDIPEGYSVSREKKERFSLILESASTNQTSMYLCASSIQETQYFGPGTRLLVL.

The J gene is TRBJ2-7, the V gene TRBV29-1; no clear D gene. The germline V gene encodes CDR1 SQVTM and CDR2 ANQGSEA. The CDR3 covers 13 residues. The ends were cut back, 4 bases at V and 7 bases at J, with 17 bases in the middle. The CDR3 DNA reads as TGCAGCGTTGTCTTAAGGTCCCTCGGGGAGCAGTACTTC. Protein product: CSVVLRSLGEQYF.

This clonotype was detected many times. J is TRBJ2-7 and V is TRBV2; 12 nucleotides match TRBD2. Germline V gene lookup returns CDR1 SNHLY and CDR2 FYNNEI. With V trimmed by 6 bases and J by 6 bases, 6 bases remained unmatched. CDR3 length: 14 amino acids. Written as DNA, the CDR3 is TGTGCCAGCAGGGACGGACTAGCGGGATCCGAGCAGTACTTC. Amino acids: CASRDGLAGSEQYF.

The rearrangement links TRBV30 to TRBJ1-2; D is unresolved. Germline CDR1 and CDR2: GTSNPN and SVGIG (reference sequence). Trimming removed 3 bases from V and 2 bases from J, with 7 bases in between. This CDR3 has 12 residues. The CDR3 protein is CAWRVWNYGYTF. Here the CDR3 DNA reads TGTGCCTGGAGGGTGTGGAACTATGGCTACACCTTC.

The chain employs TRBV6-1 and TRBJ2-2, with D tentatively TRBD2 (6 bases). Germline-derived CDR1 and CDR2 are MNHNS and SASEGT. The V and J ends lost 3 bases and 3 bases respectively, with 11 bases between them. The CDR3 loop spans 15 amino acids. CDR3 residues: CASSEAGRYTGELFF. CDR3 DNA sequence: TGTGCCAGCAGTGAGGCGGGGCGGTACACCGGGGAGCTGTTTTTT.

The sample holds a few counts of this clonotype. The V call is TRBV24-1, the J call TRBJ2-2; D is possibly TRBD2 (7 bases). Trimming took off 5 bases at V and 7 bases at J, with 16 bases between the two ends. Germline V CDR1 and CDR2: KGHDR, SFDVKD. This CDR3 spans 15 amino acids. The CDR3 loop reads CATSGAGGGNGELFF. The DNA of the CDR3 is TGTGCCACCAGTGGAGCCGGCGGGGGCAACGGGGAGCTGTTTTTT.

This clonotype was seen only a few times. The rearrangement joins TRBV27 to TRBJ2-3, with D unclear. With 7 bases removed from V and 1 base from J, the gap between germline ends came to 15 bases. Germline assignment: CDR1 MNHEY and CDR2 SMNVEV (reference sequence). This CDR3 is built from 15 residues. The CDR3 DNA reads TGTGCCAGCAAGGACGGTAAGGGTGGCACAGATACGCAGTATTTT. Its translation is CASKDGKGGTDTQYF.